This paragraph reports one TCR beta chain. No antigen is known for it. Germline loops: CDR1 MNHNY, CDR2 SVGAGI (reference sequence). This CDR3 comprises 12 residues. The V end lost 6 bases, the J end lost 8 bases, and 13 bases lay between the germline ends. Sequencing was performed with immunoSEQ multiplex PCR; in TCRdb, only in-frame clones are kept and a portion is missing. The sample carries tens of thousands of clones, 85% to 95% recorded once. This specimen belongs to a study of T cells in tuberculosis. Turning to the study itself: The T cells targeted glucose monomycolate, a mycobacterial lipid, via CD1B. IGRA-negative adolescents, IGRA-positive adolescents with latent tuberculosis and adults with active tuberculosis formed this South African cohort. General study results and limits: GEM motif frequencies gave over 55% accuracy; the GMM repertoire gave roughly 86%.

This TCR derives from a donor aged 10 to 29 with latent tuberculosis or without tuberculosis infection. The specimen sequenced was PBMCs. This chain joins TRBV6-6 and TRBJ1-1, with TRBD1 as a possible D gene (5 bases). The CDR3 DNA is TGTGCCAGCAGCCCGGGGGTCAAAGAAGCTTTCTTT. This gives the protein CASSPGVKEAFF.